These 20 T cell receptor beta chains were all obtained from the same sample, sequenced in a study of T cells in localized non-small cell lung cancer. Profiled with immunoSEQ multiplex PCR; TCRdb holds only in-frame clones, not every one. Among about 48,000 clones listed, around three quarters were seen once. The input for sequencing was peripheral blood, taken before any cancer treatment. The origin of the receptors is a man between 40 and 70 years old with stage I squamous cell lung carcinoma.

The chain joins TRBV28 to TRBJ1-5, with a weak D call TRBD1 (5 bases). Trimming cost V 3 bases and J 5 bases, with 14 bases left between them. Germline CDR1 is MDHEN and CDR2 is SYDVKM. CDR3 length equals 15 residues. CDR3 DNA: TGTGCCAGCAGTTTGGGGACCCGGGGGGATCAGCCCCAGCATTTT. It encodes CASSLGTRGDQPQHF.

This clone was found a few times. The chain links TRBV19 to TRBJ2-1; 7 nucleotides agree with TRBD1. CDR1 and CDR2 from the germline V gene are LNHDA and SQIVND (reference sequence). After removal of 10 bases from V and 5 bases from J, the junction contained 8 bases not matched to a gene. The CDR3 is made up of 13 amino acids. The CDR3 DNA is TGTGCCACCGGGACAGCCGTTAACAATGAGCAGTTCTTC. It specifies CATGTAVNNEQFF. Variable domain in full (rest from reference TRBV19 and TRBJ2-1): DGGITQSPKYLFRKEGQNVTLSCEQNLNHDAMYWYRQDPGQGLRLIYYSQIVNDFQKGDIAEGYSVSREKKESFPLTVTSAQKNPTAFYLCATGTAVNNEQFFGPGTRLTVL.

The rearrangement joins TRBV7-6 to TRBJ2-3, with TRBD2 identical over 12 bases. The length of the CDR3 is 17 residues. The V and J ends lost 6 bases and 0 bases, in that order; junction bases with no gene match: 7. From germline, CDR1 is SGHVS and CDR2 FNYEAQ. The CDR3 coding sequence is TGTGCCAGCAGTCGTGGACTAGCGGGGTCTAGCACAGATACGCAGTATTTT. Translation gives CASSRGLAGSSTDTQYF.

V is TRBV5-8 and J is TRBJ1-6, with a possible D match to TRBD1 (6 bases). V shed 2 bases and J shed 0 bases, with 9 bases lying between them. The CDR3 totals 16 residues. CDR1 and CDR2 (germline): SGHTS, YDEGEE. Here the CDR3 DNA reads TGTGCCAGCAGCTTTGGACAGAGCTCCTATAATTCACCCCTCCACTTT. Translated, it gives CASSFGQSSYNSPLHF.

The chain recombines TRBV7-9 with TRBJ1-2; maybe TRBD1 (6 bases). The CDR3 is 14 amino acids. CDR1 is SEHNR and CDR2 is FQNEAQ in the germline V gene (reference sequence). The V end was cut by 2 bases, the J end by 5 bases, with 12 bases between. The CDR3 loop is CASSLSGALYGYTF. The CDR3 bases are TGTGCCAGCAGCTTATCAGGGGCTCTGTATGGCTACACCTTC.

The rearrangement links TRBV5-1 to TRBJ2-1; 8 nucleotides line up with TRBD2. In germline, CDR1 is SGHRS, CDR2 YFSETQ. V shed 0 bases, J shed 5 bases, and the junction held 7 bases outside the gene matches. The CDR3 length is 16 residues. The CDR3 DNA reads TGCGCCAGCAGCTTGGCACCGGGACTAGAAGACAATGAGCAGTTCTTC. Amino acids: CASSLAPGLEDNEQFF. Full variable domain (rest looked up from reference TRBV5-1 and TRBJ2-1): KAGVTQTPRYLIKTRGQQVTLSCSPISGHRSVSWYQQTPGQGLQFLFEYFSETQRNKGNFPGRFSGRQFSNSRSEMNVSTLELGDSALYLCASSLAPGLEDNEQFFGPGTRLTVL.

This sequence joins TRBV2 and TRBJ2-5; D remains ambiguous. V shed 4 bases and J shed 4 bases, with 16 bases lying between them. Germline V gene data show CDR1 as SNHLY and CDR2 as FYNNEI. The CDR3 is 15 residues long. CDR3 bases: TGTGCCAGCAGTGGTGCCCTCCTCGCAAGAGAGACCCAGTACTTC. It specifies CASSGALLARETQYF.

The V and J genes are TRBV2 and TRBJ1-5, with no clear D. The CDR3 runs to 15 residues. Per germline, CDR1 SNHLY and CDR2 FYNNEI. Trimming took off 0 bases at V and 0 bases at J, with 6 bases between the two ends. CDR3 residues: CASSEARRSNQPQHF. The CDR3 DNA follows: TGTGCCAGCAGTGAAGCACGGCGTAGCAATCAGCCCCAGCATTTT.

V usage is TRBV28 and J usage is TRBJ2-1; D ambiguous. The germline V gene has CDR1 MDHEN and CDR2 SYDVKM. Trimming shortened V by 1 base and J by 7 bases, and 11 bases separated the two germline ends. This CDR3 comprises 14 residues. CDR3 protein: CASSLFGLLNEQFF. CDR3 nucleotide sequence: TGTGCCAGCAGTTTATTCGGCCTTTTAAATGAGCAGTTCTTC.

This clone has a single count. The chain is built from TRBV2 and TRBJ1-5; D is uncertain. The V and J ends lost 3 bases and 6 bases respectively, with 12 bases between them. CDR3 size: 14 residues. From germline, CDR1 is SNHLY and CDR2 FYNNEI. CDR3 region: CASSDFGGRQPQHF. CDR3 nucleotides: TGTGCCAGCAGTGATTTTGGAGGGCGTCAGCCCCAGCATTTT.

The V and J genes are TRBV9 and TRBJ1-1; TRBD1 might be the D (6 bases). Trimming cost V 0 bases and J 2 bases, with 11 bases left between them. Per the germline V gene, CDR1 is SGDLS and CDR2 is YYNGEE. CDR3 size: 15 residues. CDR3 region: CASSVGGQINTEAFF. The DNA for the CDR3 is TGTGCCAGCAGCGTAGGTGGACAGATAAACACTGAAGCTTTCTTT.

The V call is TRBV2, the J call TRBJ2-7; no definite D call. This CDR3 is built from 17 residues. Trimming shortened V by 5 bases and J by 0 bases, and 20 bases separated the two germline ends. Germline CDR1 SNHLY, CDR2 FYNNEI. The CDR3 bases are TGTGCCAGCAGTAGCCCTTTTCGCGCCACCCACTCCTACGAGCAGTACTTC. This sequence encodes CASSSPFRATHSYEQYF.

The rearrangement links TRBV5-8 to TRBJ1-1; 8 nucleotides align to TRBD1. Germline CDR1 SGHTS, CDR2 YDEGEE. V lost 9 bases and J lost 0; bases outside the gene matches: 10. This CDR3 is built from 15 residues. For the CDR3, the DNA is TGTGCCACCTCCCGGGACAGGCACATGAACACTGAAGCTTTCTTT. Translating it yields CATSRDRHMNTEAFF.

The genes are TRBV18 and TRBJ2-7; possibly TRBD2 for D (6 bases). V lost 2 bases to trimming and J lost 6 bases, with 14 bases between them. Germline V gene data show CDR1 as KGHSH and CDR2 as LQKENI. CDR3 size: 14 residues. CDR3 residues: CASSPIFGGSEQYF. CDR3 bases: TGTGCCAGCTCACCAATTTTTGGGGGGTCCGAGCAGTACTTC.

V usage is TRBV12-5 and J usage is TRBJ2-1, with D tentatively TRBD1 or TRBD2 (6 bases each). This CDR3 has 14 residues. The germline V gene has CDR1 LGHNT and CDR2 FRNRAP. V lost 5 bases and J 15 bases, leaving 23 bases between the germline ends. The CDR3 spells CASGPAGTGAPGFF. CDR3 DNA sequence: TGTGCTAGTGGTCCGGCTGGAACGGGGGCACCGGGGTTCTTC.

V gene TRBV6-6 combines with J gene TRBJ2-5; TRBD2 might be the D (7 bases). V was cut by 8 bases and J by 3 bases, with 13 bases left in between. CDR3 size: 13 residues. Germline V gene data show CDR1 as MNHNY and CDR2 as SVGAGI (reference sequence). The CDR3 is CASAGAGEETQYF. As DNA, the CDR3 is TGTGCCAGCGCGGGGGCGGGGGAAGAGACCCAGTACTTC.

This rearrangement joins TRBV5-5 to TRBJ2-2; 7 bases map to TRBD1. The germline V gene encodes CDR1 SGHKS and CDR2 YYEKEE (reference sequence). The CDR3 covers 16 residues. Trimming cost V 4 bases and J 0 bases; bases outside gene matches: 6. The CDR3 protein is CASSPYRGSNTGELFF. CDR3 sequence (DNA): TGTGCCAGCAGCCCCTACAGGGGCTCGAACACCGGGGAGCTGTTTTTT.

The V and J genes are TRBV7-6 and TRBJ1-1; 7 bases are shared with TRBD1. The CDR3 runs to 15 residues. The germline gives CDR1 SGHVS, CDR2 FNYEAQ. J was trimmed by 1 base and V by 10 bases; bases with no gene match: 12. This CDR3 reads CATPGFRDRNTEAFF. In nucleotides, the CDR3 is TGTGCCACCCCGGGGTTCCGGGACAGGAACACTGAAGCTTTCTTT.

The CDR3 loop reads CASSLGRQNYGYTF. The CDR3 region has the DNA TGTGCCAGCAGCTTAGGGAGACAAAACTATGGCTACACCTTC. This chain connects TRBV7-2 to TRBJ1-2; D call uncertain. V was cut by 1 base and J by 2 bases, with 8 bases left in between. Germline V gene sequence: CDR1 SGHTA, CDR2 FQGNSA. CDR3 length: 14 amino acids.

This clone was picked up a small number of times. The CDR3 region is CASSDRVQGELFF. CDR3 in DNA: TGTGCCAGCAGCGACAGGGTTCAGGGGGAGCTGTTTTTT. The rearrangement links TRBV7-2 to TRBJ2-2; 7 bases line up with TRBD1. The CDR3 contains 13 residues. Losses at the gene ends were 5 bases for V and 8 bases for J; bases not matched to a gene: 5. Germline CDR1 SGHTA, CDR2 FQGNSA. The full variable domain, in which reference TRBV7-2 and TRBJ2-2 provide the parts outside the CDR3, is GAGVSQSPSNKVTEKGKDVELRCDPISGHTALYWYRQSLGQGLEFLIYFQGNSAPDKSGLPSDRFSAERTGGSVSTLTIQRTQQEDSAVYLCASSDRVQGELFFGEGSRLTVL.